The T cell receptor (beta chain) under discussion was sequenced for a study of monozygotic twins with inflammatory bowel disease. The CDR3 loop spans 15 amino acids. CDR1 SGHTA and CDR2 FQGNSA come from the germline V gene. TCRdb re-called the 5' RACE reads and shows each CDR3 protein once, DNA omitted. This sample's table has more than 300,000 distinct CDR3 sequences. Sample: blood. The TCR sequence derives from a human donor with ulcerative colitis or Crohn's disease, or a healthy co-twin of an affected twin (not recorded which). The chain couples TRBV7-2 to TRBJ2-1; no DNA is available, so the TRBD2 call from TCRdb remains unchecked. The CDR3: CASSRSGTSYNEQFF.